The table lists the clone carrying this T cell receptor (beta chain) with many counts. TCRdb keeps only in-frame clones here, not all; method: immunoSEQ multiplex PCR. The table lists 250,000 or so clones, around 84% of them singletons. V lost 6 bases, J lost 5 bases, and 5 bases stayed unmatched. Germline V CDR1 and CDR2: SNHLY, FYNNEI. CDR3 length equals 14 residues. The sample belongs to a study of blood T cell repertoires in COVID-19. The sample comprised PBMCs or T cells enriched from blood (not recorded which). V gene TRBV2 combines with J gene TRBJ1-4; TRBD1 agrees at 8 bases. This clonotype was sampled from a woman between 45 and 60 years old who had been exposed to COVID-19. The CDR3 DNA reads TGTGCCAGCAGGACCGGGACAGGAAATGAAAAACTGTTTTTT. Encoded protein: CASRTGTGNEKLFF. Filled out from reference TRBV2 and TRBJ1-4, the complete variable domain reads EPEVTQTPSHQVTQMGQEVILRCVPISNHLYFYWYRQILGQKVEFLVSFYNNEISEKSEIFDDQFSVERPDGSNFTLKIRSTKLEDSAMYFCASRTGTGNEKLFFGSGTQLSVL.